The 11 T cell receptor beta chains reported below all come from one sample, sequenced in a study of CD8+ T cells in alopecia areata. The treatment: oral pan-JAK inhibitor, 5-10 mg twice daily. After isolation, RNA underwent reverse transcription to generate cDNA as the sequencing template. Sequencing was performed with immunoSEQ multiplex PCR; in TCRdb, only in-frame clones are kept and a portion is missing. The sample includes 150,000 or so clones, 58% of them seen just once. The source material was CD4+ T cells sorted from blood, sampled at roughly week 58, from a patient treated with tofacitinib. The receptors here all came from a human donor with alopecia areata.

The V call is TRBV2, the J call TRBJ2-2; D remains unclear. Between the trimmed V and J ends, which lost 6 bases and 4 bases, there was a span of 9 bases. Germline CDR1 and CDR2: SNHLY and FYNNEI. This CDR3 comprises 13 residues. In nucleotides, the CDR3 is TGTGCCAGCAGACAGTCAAGCACCGGGGAGCTGTTTTTT. The encoded protein is CASRQSSTGELFF.

The chain uses TRBV30 and TRBJ2-2; D gene unclear. V was shortened by 3 bases and J by 7 bases, with 6 bases between the two germline ends. This CDR3 has 11 residues. Germline V gene lookup returns CDR1 GTSNPN and CDR2 SVGIG (reference sequence). This CDR3 is CAWSGYGELFF. CDR3 bases: TGTGCCTGGAGCGGATACGGGGAGCTGTTTTTT.

The chain employs TRBV10-3 and TRBJ2-7, with 9 bases fitting TRBD1. The germline CDR1 and CDR2 sequences are ENHRY and SYGVKD. V lost 7 bases and J lost 1; bases outside the gene matches: 5. There are 14 residues in the CDR3. The CDR3 is CAIKDRGPSYEQYF. The CDR3, as DNA: TGTGCCATCAAGGACAGGGGACCATCCTACGAGCAGTACTTC.

This clone was picked up a small number of times. The chain links TRBV29-1 to TRBJ1-5, with unresolved D. This CDR3 spans 15 amino acids. Germline V gene sequence: CDR1 SQVTM, CDR2 ANQGSEA. Trimming cost V 4 bases and J 1 base, with 14 bases left between them. This CDR3 reads CSVALVAESNQPQHF. CDR3 in DNA: TGCAGCGTTGCTCTTGTGGCCGAGAGCAATCAGCCCCAGCATTTT.

The sample holds a few counts of this clone. The chain has TRBV20-1 and TRBJ2-5, with D perhaps TRBD1 or TRBD2 (5 bases each). This CDR3 is 10 amino acids long. The germline CDR1 and CDR2 sequences are DFQATT and SNEGSKA (reference sequence). V was cut by 6 bases and J by 4 bases, with 6 bases left in between. The CDR3 DNA reads as TGCAGTGCGGGGGTAGAGACCCAGTACTTC. Residues: CSAGVETQYF.

The rearrangement joins TRBV5-6 to TRBJ2-4; TRBD2 matches at 7 bases. This CDR3 has 16 residues. V dropped 0 bases and J dropped 5; count of bases not matched to a gene: 8. CDR1 and CDR2 (germline): SGHDT, YYEEEE. CDR3 in DNA: TGTGCCAGCAGCTTGGGCCCCCGGGGGGTCGAAAACATTCAGTACTTC. Translated, it gives CASSLGPRGVENIQYF.

The rearrangement uses TRBV6-6 and TRBJ1-4; weak D call: TRBD1 (5 bases). The CDR3 consists of 14 residues. V was cut by 1 base and J by 7 bases, with 10 bases left in between. CDR1 is MNHNY and CDR2 is SVGAGI in the germline V gene (reference sequence). CDR3 nucleotides: TGTGCCAGCAGTTACTACAGGCAGGCTGAAAAACTGTTTTTT. Translated: CASSYYRQAEKLFF.

The chain has TRBV4-2 and TRBJ1-2, with 11 bases that match TRBD1. CDR1 LGHNA and CDR2 YNFKEQ come from the germline V gene. Trimming removed 5 bases from V and 6 bases from J; junction bases left unmatched: 5. CDR3 length: 14 residues. CDR3 in amino acids: CASSSRTGGHGYTF. CDR3 nucleotide sequence: TGTGCCAGCAGCTCGAGGACAGGGGGCCATGGCTACACCTTC.

This clone showed up just a few times. The gene calls are TRBV15 and TRBJ2-5; D is uncertain. Trimming cost V 0 bases and J 3 bases, with 5 bases left between them. In germline, CDR1 is LNHNV, CDR2 YYDKDF (reference sequence). The CDR3 runs 13 residues. CDR3 loop: CATSRDREETQYF. The CDR3 DNA sequence: TGTGCCACCAGCAGAGATCGTGAAGAGACCCAGTACTTC.

The chain joins TRBV30 to TRBJ1-5; D remains ambiguous. Trimming took off 0 bases at V and 1 base at J, with 4 bases between the two ends. The CDR3 runs 13 residues. The V gene's germline CDR1 is GTSNPN and CDR2 SVGIG (reference sequence). The CDR3 reads CAWSVSSNQPQHF. The DNA for the CDR3 is TGTGCCTGGAGTGTGTCCAGCAATCAGCCCCAGCATTTT.

J is TRBJ2-1 and V is TRBV29-1; D is unresolved. The V gene's germline CDR1 is SQVTM and CDR2 ANQGSEA. The V end lost 4 bases, the J end lost 5 bases, and 6 bases lay between the germline ends. The CDR3 has 11 amino acids. CDR3 sequence (DNA): TGCAGCGTTGGACTTCACAATGAGCAGTTCTTC. This translates into CSVGLHNEQFF.